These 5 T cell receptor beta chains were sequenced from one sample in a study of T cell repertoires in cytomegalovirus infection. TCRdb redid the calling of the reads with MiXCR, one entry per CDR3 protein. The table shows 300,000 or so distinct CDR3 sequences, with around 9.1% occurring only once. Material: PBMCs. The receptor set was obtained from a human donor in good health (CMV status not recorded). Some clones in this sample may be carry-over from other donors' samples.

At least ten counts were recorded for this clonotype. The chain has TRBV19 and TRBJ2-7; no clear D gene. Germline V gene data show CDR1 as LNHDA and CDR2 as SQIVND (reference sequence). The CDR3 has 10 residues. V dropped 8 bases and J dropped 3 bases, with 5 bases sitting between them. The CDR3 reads CASHLYEQYV. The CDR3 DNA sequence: TGTGCCAGTCATCTCTACGAGCAGTACGTC.

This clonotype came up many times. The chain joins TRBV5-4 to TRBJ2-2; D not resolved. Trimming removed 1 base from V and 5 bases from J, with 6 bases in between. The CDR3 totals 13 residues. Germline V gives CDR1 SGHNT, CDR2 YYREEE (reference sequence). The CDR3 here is CASSLRDTGELFF. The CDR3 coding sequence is TGTGCCAGCAGCTTGCGTGATACCGGGGAGCTGTTTTTT.

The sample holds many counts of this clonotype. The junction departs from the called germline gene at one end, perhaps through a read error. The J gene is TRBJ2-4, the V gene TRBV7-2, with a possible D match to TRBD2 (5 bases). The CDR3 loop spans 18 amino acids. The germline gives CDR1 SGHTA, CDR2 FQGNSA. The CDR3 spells CVSSIGGGVYSSKNIQYF. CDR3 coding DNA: TGTGTCAGCAGCATCGGAGGTGGAGTTTATAGTTCCAAAAACATTCAGTACTTC.

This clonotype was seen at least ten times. CDR3 residues: CASSFRVNSIPNTEAFF. The CDR3, as DNA: TGTGCCAGCAGCTTTAGGGTGAACTCGATCCCGAACACTGAAGCTTTCTTT. The V call is TRBV7-8, the J call TRBJ1-1; D call uncertain. V was trimmed by 3 bases and J by 1 base, leaving 18 bases between them. Germline loops: CDR1 SGHVS, CDR2 FQNEAQ. The CDR3 is made up of 17 amino acids.

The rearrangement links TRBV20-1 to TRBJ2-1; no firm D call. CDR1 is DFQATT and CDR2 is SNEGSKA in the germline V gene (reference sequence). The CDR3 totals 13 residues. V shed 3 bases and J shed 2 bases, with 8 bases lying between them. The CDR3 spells CSASDGPYNEQFF. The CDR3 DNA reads TGCAGTGCTAGCGATGGTCCCTACAATGAGCAGTTCTTC.